This TCR beta chain was sequenced during a study of shared clonotypes between healthy human individuals. Terminally differentiated effector memory CD45RA+ cells were excluded by CCR7 positive selection of CD45RO-negative cells. Those who donated, Caucasian adults without exception, all lived in Nashville, Tennessee. There are 13 residues in the CDR3. The V gene lost 5 bases and the J gene lost 3 bases, with 11 bases spanning the gap. Looked up from germline, CDR1 is MDHEN and CDR2 is SYDVKM. Deep-level settings were used for running the assay. Some 30,000 T cell genomes (approximately 0.2 ug DNA) went into each sorted-subset replicate. The protocol was immunoSEQ multiplex PCR, while the TCRdb copy is restricted to in-frame clones and leaves out a portion. The table records about 2.2 million clones, 93% of them present only once.

The sequence derives from a man younger than 35 in good health. Some clones in this sample may be carry-over from other donors' samples. The V gene is TRBV28, the J gene TRBJ2-7; D is unclear. Sequences were obtained from naive CD8+ T cells from PBMCs. CDR3 in amino acids: CASSPPPGYEQYF. DNA for the CDR3: TGTGCCAGCAGTCCACCGCCGGGCTACGAGCAGTACTTC.